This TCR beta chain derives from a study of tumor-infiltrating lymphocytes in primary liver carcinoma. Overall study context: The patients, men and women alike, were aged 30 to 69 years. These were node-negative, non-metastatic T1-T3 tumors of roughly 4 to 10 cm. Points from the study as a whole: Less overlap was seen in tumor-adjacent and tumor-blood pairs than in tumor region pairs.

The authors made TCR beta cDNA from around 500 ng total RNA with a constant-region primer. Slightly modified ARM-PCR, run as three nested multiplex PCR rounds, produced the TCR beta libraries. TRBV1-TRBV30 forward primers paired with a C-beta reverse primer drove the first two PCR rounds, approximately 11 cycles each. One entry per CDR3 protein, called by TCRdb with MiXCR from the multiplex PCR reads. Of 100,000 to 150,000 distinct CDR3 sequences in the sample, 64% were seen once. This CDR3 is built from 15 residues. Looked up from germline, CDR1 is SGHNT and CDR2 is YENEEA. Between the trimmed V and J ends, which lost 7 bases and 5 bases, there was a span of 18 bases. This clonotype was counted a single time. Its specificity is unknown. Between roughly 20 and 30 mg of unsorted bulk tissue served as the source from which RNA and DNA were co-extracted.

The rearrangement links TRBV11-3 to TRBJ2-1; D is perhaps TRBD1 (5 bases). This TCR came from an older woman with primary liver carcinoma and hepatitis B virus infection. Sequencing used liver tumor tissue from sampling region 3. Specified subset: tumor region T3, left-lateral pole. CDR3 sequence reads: CASNPQGSWNNEQFF. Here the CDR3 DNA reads TGTGCCAGCAACCCTCAGGGTAGCTGGAACAATGAGCAGTTCTTC.